This TCR beta chain originates from a study of cytomegalovirus exposure and HLA in healthy donors. Turning to the study itself: The approximately 120 validation repertoires, a later analysis reported, used the same platform as the 600 to 700 repertoires from the first cohort. Regarding the study as a whole: Researchers catalogued roughly 170 TCR beta chains as cytomegalovirus-associated. As was reported, the classifier diagnosed cytomegalovirus status with high specificity and sensitivity.

The donors formed part of the roughly 110-subject validation cohort, distinct from the roughly 700-subject first cohort. The CDR3 runs 14 residues. Trimming took 2 bases from V and 3 from J, leaving 12 bases between them. CDR1 is SGHRS, CDR2 YFSETQ, per germline. In regard to this clone: Its matching antigen is unknown.

Generated by immunoSEQ multiplex PCR, the TCRdb table keeps only in-frame clones and is missing some. The table lists a few hundred thousand clones, more than 75% of them singletons. Sequenced input: PBMCs. The V call is TRBV5-1, the J call TRBJ2-7; possibly TRBD1 or TRBD2 for D (5 bases each). The receptor comes from a man aged 18 to 29 in good health and CMV-seropositive. The DNA of the CDR3 is TGCGCCAGCAGCTTTCCGGGACCTGACTACGAGCAGTACTTC. It yields the protein CASSFPGPDYEQYF.